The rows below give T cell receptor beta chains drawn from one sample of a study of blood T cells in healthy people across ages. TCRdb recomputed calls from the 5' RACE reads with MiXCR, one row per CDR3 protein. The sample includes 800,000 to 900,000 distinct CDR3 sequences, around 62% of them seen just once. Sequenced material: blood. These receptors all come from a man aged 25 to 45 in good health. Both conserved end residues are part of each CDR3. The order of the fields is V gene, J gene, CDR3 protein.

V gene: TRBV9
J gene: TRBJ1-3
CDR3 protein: CASSARTGRSGNTIYF

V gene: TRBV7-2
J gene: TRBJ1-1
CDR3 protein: CASSTYRDTEAFF

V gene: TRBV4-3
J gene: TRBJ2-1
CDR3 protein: CASSQGGPRPSYNEQFF

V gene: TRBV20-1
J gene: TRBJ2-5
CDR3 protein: CSAREGGMNQPQYF

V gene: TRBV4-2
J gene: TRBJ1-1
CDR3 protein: CASSQGRVLTEAFF

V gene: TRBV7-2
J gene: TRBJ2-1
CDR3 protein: CASSWGLGLPRKQFF

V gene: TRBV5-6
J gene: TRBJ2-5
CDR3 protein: CASSLLWQETQYF

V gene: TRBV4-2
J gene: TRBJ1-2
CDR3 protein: CASSHPYGDIGVDGYTF

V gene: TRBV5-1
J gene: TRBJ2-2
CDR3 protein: CASSVTMNTGELFF

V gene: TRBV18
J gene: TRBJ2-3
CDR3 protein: CATDSADTQYF

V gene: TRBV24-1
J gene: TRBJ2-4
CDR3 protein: CATSDSPGAGNIQYF

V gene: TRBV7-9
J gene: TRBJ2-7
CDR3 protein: CASSPTSGLSYEQYF

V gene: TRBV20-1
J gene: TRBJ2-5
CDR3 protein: CSARVRGLTASLQETQYF

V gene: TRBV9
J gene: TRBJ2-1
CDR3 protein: CASSGRLSLFNEQFF

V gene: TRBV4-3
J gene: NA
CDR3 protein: CASSQDLGYFYEQYF

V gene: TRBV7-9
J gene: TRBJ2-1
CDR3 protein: CASSFPVGGVEGNEQFF

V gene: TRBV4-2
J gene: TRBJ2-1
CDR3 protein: CASSQARTSGGANEQFF

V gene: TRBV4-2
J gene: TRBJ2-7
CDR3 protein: CASSQDNSLDYEQYF

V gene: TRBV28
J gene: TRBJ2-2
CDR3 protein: CASTGRQGVTGELFF

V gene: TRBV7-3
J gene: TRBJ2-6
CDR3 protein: CASSSGTQSSGANVLTF

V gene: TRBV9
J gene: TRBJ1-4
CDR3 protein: CASRGDSRGGKLFF

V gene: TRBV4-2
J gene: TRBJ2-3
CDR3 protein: CASSQTGTSATDTQYF

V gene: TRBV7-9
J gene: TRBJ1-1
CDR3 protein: CASSGVGQGMAFF